This T cell receptor beta chain was identified in a study of OX40 agonist ivuxolimab in advanced cancers. Regarding the study in general: Ivuxolimab was a fully human IgG2 agonistic monoclonal antibody targeting the costimulatory receptor OX40 (CD134). Intravenous ivuxolimab was administered to patients every 2 weeks at six dose levels: 0.01, 0.1, 0.3, 1.5, 3 and 10 mg/kg. Among the roughly 52 dose-escalation patients, some 20 had hepatocellular carcinoma, approximately 15 melanoma, 9 renal cell carcinoma and 9 head and neck cancer. A male proportion of under 85% and a mean age of about 60 years, ranging from about 23 to 79, were recorded for the dose-escalation cohort. Patients were allowed to have had prior anti-PD-1, anti-PD-L1 or anti-CTLA-4 therapy, and 30% to 40% of the dose-escalation patients had been treated with checkpoint inhibitors. Three dose-escalation patients achieved partial responses, one with hepatocellular carcinoma and two with cutaneous melanoma. The purpose of peripheral TCRbeta sequencing was to test whether ivuxolimab changed TCR sequence diversity and led to clonal T-cell expansion. The paper reports the monotherapy dose-escalation portion (N ≈ 52 patients) of the phase I ivuxolimab trial.

To sequence the TCRbeta CDR3 region, genomic DNA was isolated from the sorted cells. TCRbeta CDR3 regions were sequenced using the immunoSEQ Assay. The table was pulled from immuneACCESS by TCRdb, which kept in-frame rearrangements only. Such tables lose some clones; where checked, under half of the loss comes from unresolved V genes, and the rest has no known cause. The sample yields tens of thousands of clones; roughly 90% were counted once. The ten largest clones add up to around 11% of the sample. The investigation overall reported the following: Low levels of normalized T-cell clonal expansion were also shown by some nonresponding patients. In the 0.1-3.0 mg/kg groups, partial responders had among the lowest normalized peripheral clonal expansion, particularly in CD8+ T cells. After ivuxolimab, CD8+ T cells had more expanded clones than CD4+ T cells on average. At doses of 0.1 to 3.0 mg/kg, clonal expansion of both CD4+ and CD8+ blood T cells was observed from baseline to week 6. Which antigens the clonally expanded peripheral T cells were specific for was not determined.

The table lists this clone with a few counts. Its antigen remains undetermined. No qualities accompany the bases; no much larger clone lies one base away. The CDR1 and CDR2 encoded by the germline V gene (reference sequence) are MNHEY and SMNVEV. The CDR3 numbers 14 residues from cysteine through phenylalanine. The retained sequence is limited to the CDR3, 42 bases, with the frame set at the first base. Cut back by 6 bases and 14 bases, the V and J ends lie 20 bases apart. The trial excluded patients who had a history of autoimmune disease or who were on systemic immunosuppression. Peripheral blood for TCR sequencing was collected from all dose cohorts at baseline, on cycle 4 day 1, and on cycle 7 day 1. The samples were drawn from a first-in-human, open-label, multicenter phase I dose-escalation trial of ivuxolimab. Adults with locally advanced or metastatic melanoma, renal cell carcinoma, hepatocellular carcinoma or head and neck squamous cell carcinoma were enrolled in the trial. Before TCR sequencing, CD4+ and CD8+ T cells were separately sorted from peripheral blood.

The sequencing here drew on CD4+ or CD8+ T cells sorted from blood, taken in a trial of the OX40 agonist ivuxolimab. The TCR comes from an adult with an advanced solid tumor such as melanoma, head and neck, liver or kidney cancer. The chain couples TRBV27 to TRBJ1-6, with no D gene named confidently. The DNA sequence is given as TGTGCCAGCAGCCCGAGAGGGCCCAGTTCGTCCCTCCACTTT. It translates to CASSPRGPSSSLHF.